These 29 T cell receptor beta chains were sequenced from one sample in a study of T cell repertoires in cytomegalovirus infection (dated by TCRdb to about 2019). The instrument was an Illumina HiSeq 1500. TCRdb reprocessing: public reads trimmed at Q25 with fastp, clones called with MiXCR, in-frame beta chains kept. Merged by CDR3 protein, the rows form single entries marked with the most common genes and DNA. This sample comprises approximately 490,000 distinct CDR3 sequences, around 10% of them detected only once. The ten biggest clones cover about 9.4% of the sample. The sequenced sample consisted of PBMCs. These receptors were obtained from a human donor in good health (CMV status not recorded). Some clones in this sample may be carry-over from other donors' samples.

Many counts were recorded for this clonotype. The chain uses TRBV29-1 and TRBJ1-5, with D unresolved. Per the germline V gene, CDR1 is SQVTM and CDR2 is ANQGSEA. There are 13 residues in the CDR3. V was cut by 4 bases and J by 1 base, with 8 bases left in between. CDR3 residues: CSVGGNSNQPQHF. The CDR3 DNA is TGCAGCGTTGGAGGCAACAGCAATCAGCCCCAGCATTTT.

This clonotype was observed many times. This chain joins TRBV7-3 and TRBJ2-3; D remains ambiguous. The ends were cut back, 1 base at V and 2 bases at J, with 10 bases in the middle. The CDR3 totals 15 residues. Looked up from germline, CDR1 is SGHTA and CDR2 is FQGTGA. CDR3 sequence reads: CASSLRASFTDTQYF. The CDR3 DNA follows: TGTGCCAGCAGCTTAAGGGCTTCTTTCACAGATACGCAGTATTTT.

This clonotype was recorded at least ten times. The chain recombines TRBV5-1 with TRBJ2-5; 13 positions agree with TRBD2. The junction had 2 bases not matched to a gene; V was cut back by 4 bases and J by 2 bases. The CDR3 length is 15 residues. CDR1 and CDR2 (germline): SGHRS, YFSETQ. CDR3: CASSGGLAGQETQYF. The CDR3 nucleotides are TGCGCCAGCAGCGGGGGACTAGCGGGACAAGAGACCCAGTACTTC. Variable domain in full (rest from reference TRBV5-1 and TRBJ2-5): KAGVTQTPRYLIKTRGQQVTLSCSPISGHRSVSWYQQTPGQGLQFLFEYFSETQRNKGNFPGRFSGRQFSNSRSEMNVSTLELGDSALYLCASSGGLAGQETQYFGPGTRLLVL.

In regard to this clonotype: This may arise from a read error, as a much more abundant clone is one base away. The chain joins TRBV2 to TRBJ1-1; 8 nucleotides match TRBD1. CDR1 is SNHLY, CDR2 FYNNEI, per germline. CDR3 length: 14 residues. The V and J ends lost 8 bases and 4 bases, in that order; junction bases with no gene match: 9. CDR3 amino acids: CASGGDRGTTEAFF. As DNA, the CDR3 is TGTGCCAGCGGGGGAGACAGGGGAACCACTGAAGCTTTCTTT.

Turning to this clonotype: Given a much more abundant clone one base away, this may be a read error. This chain joins TRBV18 and TRBJ2-7; 11 positions match TRBD2. The V gene's germline CDR1 is KGHSH and CDR2 LQKENI. The junction had 7 bases not matched to a gene; V was cut back by 4 bases and J by 2 bases. The CDR3 loop spans 16 amino acids. CDR3 bases: TGTGCCAGCTCACTCACTAGCGGGAGAAAAACCTACGAGCAGTACTTC. Translated: CASSLTSGRKTYEQYF. Variable domain in full (rest from reference TRBV18 and TRBJ2-7): NAGVMQNPRHLVRRRGQEARLRCSPMKGHSHVYWYRQLPEEGLKFMVYLQKENIIDESGMPKERFSAEFPKEGPSILRIQQVVRGDSAAYFCASSLTSGRKTYEQYFGPGTRLTVT.

Concerning this clonotype itself: Germline and junction disagree at one end, which may indicate a read error. The chain combines TRBV2 with TRBJ2-1; a possible D gene is TRBD2 (9 bases). This CDR3 contains 17 residues. Germline values: CDR1 SNHLY, CDR2 FYNNEI. The DNA for the CDR3 is TGTTCCAGGGAAACAGGGGGACTTAGCGGGAGTGGCAATGAGCAGTTCTTC. Protein product: CSRETGGLSGSGNEQFF.

A few counts support this clonotype. The chain joins TRBV14 to TRBJ2-2, with D unresolved. The CDR3 is made up of 16 amino acids. Trimming took 1 base from V and 0 from J, leaving 9 bases between them. Germline CDR1 SGHDN, CDR2 FVKESK. Written as DNA, the CDR3 is TGTGCCAGCAGCCAAGTTTGGGGATCGAACACCGGGGAGCTGTTTTTT. Translation: CASSQVWGSNTGELFF.

This clonotype was detected many times. The rearrangement uses TRBV19 and TRBJ2-4; TRBD1 or TRBD2 may be the D gene (5 bases each). The CDR3 sequence is 15 residues long. V was cut by 7 bases and J by 2 bases, with 15 bases left in between. From germline, CDR1 is LNHDA and CDR2 SQIVND (reference sequence). The CDR3 loop reads CASISGSGTKNIQYF. CDR3 DNA sequence: TGTGCCAGTATTTCGGGATCAGGGACCAAAAACATTCAGTACTTC.

This clonotype was counted many times. The gene calls are TRBV10-3 and TRBJ2-1, with D unclear. This CDR3 is built from 14 residues. Per the germline V gene, CDR1 is ENHRY and CDR2 is SYGVKD. Trimming removed 7 bases at V and 8 bases at J, with 18 bases between. The CDR3 DNA follows: TGTGCCATCAAGGTCCTGGCCGCACCAGATGAGCAGTTCTTC. Its translation: CAIKVLAAPDEQFF.

There are many counts of this clonotype. The J gene is TRBJ2-3, the V gene TRBV7-3; 7 positions match TRBD2. This CDR3 has 16 residues. Germline lookup yields CDR1 SGHTA and CDR2 FQGTGA. V dropped 5 bases and J dropped 4; count of bases not matched to a gene: 12. CDR3 bases: TGTGCCAGCAGCGAAAAGGCGGGAGTTGGGCCAGATACGCAGTATTTT. Protein product: CASSEKAGVGPDTQYF.

This clonotype was picked up many times. The chain links TRBV7-8 to TRBJ1-2; D remains unclear. CDR1 and CDR2 from the germline V gene are SGHVS and FQNEAQ. V dropped 5 bases and J dropped 6 bases, with 13 bases sitting between them. This CDR3 is built from 13 residues. The CDR3, as DNA: TGTGCCAGCAGCACCCCCGAGGGCGATGGCTACACCTTC. It is translated as CASSTPEGDGYTF.

The V and J genes are TRBV5-1 and TRBJ1-4; TRBD1 matches 9 bases. V trimming: 4 bases; J trimming: 3 bases; junction bases outside the gene matches: 7. Per the germline V gene, CDR1 is SGHRS and CDR2 is YFSETQ. The CDR3 runs to 16 residues. CDR3 DNA: TGCGCCAGCAGCCGGACAGGGGAAGTTGCTAATGAAAAACTGTTTTTT. Its protein product is CASSRTGEVANEKLFF.

The rearrangement joins TRBV3-1 to TRBJ2-2, with D tentatively TRBD1 (7 bases). Germline V gene lookup returns CDR1 LGHDT and CDR2 YNNKEL (reference sequence). V gave up 4 bases and J gave up 6 bases, with 18 bases separating them. This CDR3 spans 16 amino acids. The chain's CDR3 is CASSLGGTAVPGELFF. DNA for the CDR3: TGTGCCAGCAGCCTCGGCGGGACAGCGGTGCCCGGGGAGCTGTTTTTT.

This clonotype was seen more than once but under ten times. The chain uses TRBV11-2 and TRBJ1-1; 7 bases align to TRBD1. The CDR3 totals 17 residues. Germline CDR1 and CDR2: SGHAT and FQNNGV. The V and J ends lost 0 bases and 1 base, in that order; junction bases with no gene match: 8. CDR3 nucleotides: TGTGCCAGCAGCTTAGATCTAAGGGGGCCCTGGAACACTGAAGCTTTCTTT. Encoded protein: CASSLDLRGPWNTEAFF.

This chain links TRBV20-1 with TRBJ2-7, with 7 positions matching TRBD2. Germline-derived CDR1 and CDR2 are DFQATT and SNEGSKA (reference sequence). The V and J ends lost 7 bases and 3 bases, in that order; junction bases with no gene match: 6. The CDR3 has 12 residues. CDR3 in amino acids: CSGSGRIYEQYF. CDR3 sequence (DNA): TGCAGTGGCTCCGGGAGGATCTACGAGCAGTACTTC.

This clonotype has ten or more counts. The genes are TRBV24-1 and TRBJ2-3, with D possibly TRBD2 on 6 matching bases. The CDR3 sequence is 16 residues long. The ends were cut back, 3 bases at V and 1 base at J, with 13 bases in the middle. The germline V gene encodes CDR1 KGHDR and CDR2 SFDVKD. CDR3 nucleotide sequence: TGTGCCACCAGTGATCCTCGGGCTAGCGGCACAGATACGCAGTATTTT. It is translated as CATSDPRASGTDTQYF.

This clonotype has a count of ten or more. DNA for the CDR3: TGTGCCAGTAGTATAGATGGGCCAGGGGATTCGGGCAATCAGCCCCAGCATTTT. Translation gives CASSIDGPGDSGNQPQHF. The chain combines TRBV19 with TRBJ1-5; maybe TRBD1 (6 bases). Trimming cost V 0 bases and J 2 bases, with 17 bases left between them. In germline, CDR1 is LNHDA, CDR2 SQIVND (reference sequence). The CDR3 extends over 18 amino acids.

This clonotype was seen at least ten times. The chain combines TRBV6-1 with TRBJ2-7; 10 bases match TRBD1. In germline, CDR1 is MNHNS, CDR2 SASEGT. The CDR3 has 13 residues. Trimming at V came to 10 bases and at J to 6 bases, leaving 9 bases not matched to a gene. The CDR3 DNA is TGTGCCACAACCGGGACAGGGGCCCTCGAGCAGTACTTC. This sequence encodes CATTGTGALEQYF.

The chain carries TRBV2 and TRBJ2-7; D not certain. The CDR3 is 14 amino acids. V was trimmed by 2 bases and J by 0 bases, leaving 8 bases between them. CDR1 and CDR2 from the germline V gene are SNHLY and FYNNEI. For the CDR3, the DNA is TGTGCCAGCAGTGAACCCCCGGGCTCCTACGAGCAGTACTTC. This codes for CASSEPPGSYEQYF.

J is TRBJ1-4 and V is TRBV6-5; 7 nucleotides match TRBD1. CDR1 and CDR2 from the germline V gene are MNHEY and SVGAGI. This CDR3 has 14 residues. J lost 10 bases, V lost 6 bases, and 11 bases had no gene match. The CDR3 reads CASSREGALGKLFF. CDR3 coding DNA: TGTGCCAGCAGCCGGGAGGGGGCCCTTGGAAAACTGTTTTTT.

The chain has TRBV20-1 and TRBJ2-3; 12 bases are a match to TRBD2. V lost 5 bases and J lost 9; bases outside the gene matches: 12. From germline, CDR1 is DFQATT and CDR2 SNEGSKA (reference sequence). The CDR3 is made up of 15 amino acids. CDR3 protein: CSASPSGGGALTQYF. The DNA for the CDR3 is TGCAGTGCTTCCCCTAGCGGGGGGGGGGCTTTAACGCAGTATTTT.

This clonotype showed up many times. This CDR3 reads CSVSRANTGELFF. The DNA for the CDR3 is TGCAGCGTTTCCAGGGCCAACACCGGGGAGCTGTTTTTT. The chain joins TRBV29-1 to TRBJ2-2; D may be TRBD1 (5 bases). Germline lookup yields CDR1 SQVTM and CDR2 ANQGSEA. CDR3 length: 13 residues. Trimming shortened V by 5 bases and J by 2 bases, and 9 bases separated the two germline ends.

This clonotype was counted many times. The rearrangement uses TRBV5-1 and TRBJ1-2; a weak D match, TRBD1 (5 bases). In germline, CDR1 is SGHRS, CDR2 YFSETQ. The CDR3 has 12 residues. Trimming left V 2 bases short and J 7 bases short, with 9 bases between. CDR3 amino acids: CASSLGVAGYTF. The CDR3 DNA reads TGCGCCAGCAGCTTAGGGGTTGCTGGCTACACCTTC.

This clonotype has ten or more counts. The chain recombines TRBV11-2 with TRBJ2-7, with a tentative D call TRBD2 (5 bases). The germline CDR1 and CDR2 sequences are SGHAT and FQNNGV. V lost 2 bases and J 2 bases, leaving 7 bases between the germline ends. The CDR3 has 13 residues. CDR3 DNA: TGTGCCAGCAGCTTACCTAGCCCCTACGAGCAGTACTTC. It specifies CASSLPSPYEQYF.

The chain combines TRBV28 with TRBJ1-2; 10 bases line up with TRBD1. In germline, CDR1 is MDHEN, CDR2 SYDVKM. The CDR3 is made up of 16 amino acids. V gave up 0 bases and J gave up 2 bases; unmatched junction bases: 3. In DNA, the CDR3 is TGTGCCAGCAGTTTATGGACAGGGGGCGACAACTATGGCTACACCTTC. Its protein product is CASSLWTGGDNYGYTF.

There are many counts of this clonotype. V usage is TRBV18 and J usage is TRBJ1-2, with D unresolved. Germline V lookup: CDR1 KGHSH, CDR2 LQKENI. The CDR3 runs to 16 residues. The V end was cut by 4 bases, the J end by 0 bases, with 15 bases between. CDR3 coding DNA: TGTGCCAGCTCACTCCGACCGCGGGGTCCTAACTATGGCTACACCTTC. The encoded protein is CASSLRPRGPNYGYTF.

This clonotype was observed many times. CDR3 nucleotides: TGTGCCAGCAGCTTAGTGGACTCCGGGACCCTTGAAAAACTGTTTTTT. Residues: CASSLVDSGTLEKLFF. The V call is TRBV7-9, the J call TRBJ1-4; a possible D gene is TRBD1 (5 bases). V dropped 1 base and J dropped 7 bases, with 16 bases sitting between them. The CDR3 contains 16 residues. The germline CDR1 and CDR2 sequences are SEHNR and FQNEAQ (reference sequence).

This clonotype was observed at least ten times. The rearrangement links TRBV27 to TRBJ1-1, with D maybe TRBD1 (6 bases). Deletions cut 2 bases from V and 4 bases from J, with 14 bases between. Germline CDR1 MNHEY, CDR2 SMNVEV (reference sequence). The CDR3 is made up of 15 amino acids. The CDR3 coding sequence is TGTGCCAGCAGTTTAGGTGGGGGGCCGGTCACTGAAGCTTTCTTT. Translating gives CASSLGGGPVTEAFF.

V and J are TRBV29-1 and TRBJ1-1; D is ambiguous. Deletions cut 0 bases from V and 11 bases from J, with 7 bases between. Germline CDR1 is SQVTM and CDR2 is ANQGSEA. The CDR3 is 10 amino acids. The CDR3 DNA reads as TGCAGCGTTGAAGAGGGAATCGCTTTCTTT. Protein: CSVEEGIAFF.